These T cell receptor beta chains were read from a single sample in a study of beta chain features in type 1 diabetes. Sequencing used immunoSEQ multiplex PCR; TCRdb keeps in-frame clones, though not all of them. The sample carries roughly 400,000 clones, roughly 15% recorded once. The sample taken for sequencing was naive CD4+ T cells from blood. The receptors come from a woman between 18 and 29 years old in good health. The CDR3 runs from the conserved cysteine through the conserved F or W. Fields, in order: J gene, clone size, D gene, V gene, CDR3 protein, CDR3 DNA. D genes are given only for firm matches. Some rows have no size entry. The others give once, few or many, or a class for an expanded clone.

TRBJ2-3	few	-	TRBV7-9	CASNRGDTQYF	TGTGCCAGCAACCGGGGGGATACGCAGTATTTT
TRBJ1-1	few	-	TRBV5-1	CASSLVVSTEAFF	TGCGCCAGCAGCTTGGTCGTCAGCACTGAAGCTTTCTTT
TRBJ2-7	-	TRBD2	TRBV7-9	CASSHWTSGSGEQYF	TGTGCCAGCAGCCATTGGACTAGCGGGAGTGGCGAGCAGTACTTC
TRBJ2-3	-	TRBD1	TRBV7-3	CASSPGQGGDTQYF	TGTGCCAGCAGCCCGGGACAGGGGGGAGATACGCAGTATTTT
TRBJ2-5	-	TRBD1	TRBV7-2	CASSLAGTGGGTQYF	TGTGCCAGCAGCTTAGCGGGGACAGGGGGCGGGACCCAGTACTTC
TRBJ2-5	-	-	TRBV6-1	CASSAARTDQETQYF	TGTGCCAGCAGTGCCGCGAGGACTGATCAAGAGACCCAGTACTTC
TRBJ2-3	few	-	TRBV9	CASHGQGSTDTQYF	TGTGCCAGCCATGGGCAGGGAAGCACAGATACGCAGTATTTT
TRBJ2-7	few	TRBD2	TRBV14	CASSHPPSGKDEQYF	TGTGCCAGCAGCCATCCGCCTAGCGGGAAGGACGAGCAGTACTTC
TRBJ2-7	few	-	TRBV6-5	CASSSSFGNYEQYF	TGTGCCAGCAGTTCTAGCTTTGGGAACTACGAGCAGTACTTC
TRBJ2-5	few	-	TRBV7-3	CASSFGIQETQYF	TGTGCCAGCAGCTTCGGGATTCAAGAGACCCAGTACTTC
TRBJ2-5	few	-	TRBV7-2	CASSGEGAPYF	TGTGCCAGCAGCGGGGAAGGGGCCCCCTACTTC
TRBJ2-1	few	TRBD2	TRBV30	CAWLAGLSYNEQFF	TGTGCCTGGCTAGCGGGACTCTCCTACAATGAGCAGTTCTTC
TRBJ2-1	-	-	TRBV25-1	CASSFDDTEQFF	TGTGCCAGCAGTTTCGACGACACTGAGCAGTTCTTC
TRBJ2-1	once	-	TRBV9	CASSTGASEVYNEQFF	TGTGCCAGCAGCACGGGAGCTAGCGAGGTCTACAATGAGCAGTTCTTC
TRBJ2-1	-	-	TRBV19	CASSIPPPGGEQFF	TGTGCCAGTAGTATACCTCCTCCCGGGGGTGAGCAGTTCTTC
TRBJ2-7	few	-	TRBV30	CAWASTLSSYEQYF	TGTGCCTGGGCGTCGACTCTTAGCTCCTACGAGCAGTACTTC
TRBJ2-1	-	TRBD1	TRBV30	CAWSVRRGRPNEQFF	TGTGCCTGGAGTGTTCGAAGGGGGCGGCCCAATGAGCAGTTCTTC
TRBJ1-1	few	TRBD1	TRBV7-9	CASSARQGVMEAFF	TGTGCCAGCAGCGCCAGACAGGGGGTGATGGAAGCTTTCTTT
TRBJ2-5	few	-	TRBV28	CASSFSGQETQYF	TGTGCCAGCAGTTTTTCAGGGCAAGAGACCCAGTACTTC
TRBJ1-1	few	-	TRBV30	CAWRTDLNTEAFF	TGTGCCTGGAGGACGGACTTAAACACTGAAGCTTTCTTT
TRBJ1-4	-	-	TRBV15	CATRTAGREKLFF	TGTGCCACCAGAACGGCAGGGCGTGAAAAACTGTTTTTT
TRBJ2-7	few	TRBD2	TRBV25-1	CASSDPSGDSYEQYF	TGTGCCAGCAGTGATCCTAGCGGGGACTCCTACGAGCAGTACTTC
TRBJ2-1	few	TRBD2	TRBV11-1	CASSSGLAGDNEQFF	TGTGCCAGCAGCTCCGGACTAGCGGGGGACAATGAGCAGTTCTTC
TRBJ1-5	-	-	TRBV2	CASSVEDGQPQHF	TGTGCCAGCAGTGTTGAGGATGGCCAGCCCCAGCATTTT
TRBJ2-1	-	-	TRBV5-1	CASSYNTGTYNEQFF	TGCGCCAGCAGCTACAACACCGGGACCTACAATGAGCAGTTCTTC
TRBJ2-3	few	-	TRBV7-9	CASSLRRVRSTDTQYF	TGTGCCAGCAGCTTGCGGAGAGTCCGAAGCACAGATACGCAGTATTTT
TRBJ2-7	few	TRBD1	TRBV18	CASSLTRDRAYEQYF	TGTGCCAGCTCACTAACGAGGGACAGGGCCTACGAGCAGTACTTC
TRBJ2-7	-	-	TRBV25-1	CASSVGGTESEQYF	TGTGCCAGCAGTGTCGGAGGCACTGAGTCCGAGCAGTACTTC
TRBJ2-1	-	-	TRBV6-6	CASSLGLLTANEQFF	TGTGCCAGCAGTTTGGGACTCCTGACGGCCAATGAGCAGTTCTTC
TRBJ1-5	-	-	TRBV5-1	CASSLDGARNQPQHF	TGCGCCAGCAGCTTGGATGGGGCTCGCAATCAGCCCCAGCATTTT
TRBJ2-7	-	TRBD1	TRBV6-6	CASTNRAGQGYEQYF	TGTGCCAGCACCAATCGCGCGGGACAGGGCTACGAGCAGTACTTC
TRBJ2-2	few	TRBD2	TRBV9	CASAAGGAGTGELFF	TGTGCCAGCGCCGCGGGAGGGGCGGGAACCGGGGAGCTGTTTTTT
TRBJ2-2	-	TRBD2	TRBV7-3	CASSSIAGGSIGYLGNTGELFF	TGTGCCAGCAGCTCGATAGCGGGAGGATCGATAGGATACCTCGGAAACACCGGGGAGCTGTTTTTT
TRBJ2-1	-	TRBD2	TRBV30	CAWSGFGEGDEQFF	TGTGCCTGGAGTGGTTTTGGGGAGGGTGATGAGCAGTTCTTC
TRBJ2-6	few	-	TRBV11-1	CASSLSTGVGNSGANVLTF	TGTGCCAGCAGCTTATCAACGGGAGTGGGCAACTCTGGGGCCAACGTCCTGACTTTC
TRBJ2-2	-	TRBD2	TRBV29-1	CSVALAGEHTGELFF	TGCAGCGTTGCTTTAGCGGGAGAGCACACCGGGGAGCTGTTTTTT
TRBJ2-2	-	TRBD2	TRBV5-4	CASSRSGSYPGELFF	TGTGCCAGCAGCAGGAGCGGGAGTTATCCCGGGGAGCTGTTTTTT
TRBJ1-1	once	-	TRBV7-9	CASSAKRDTEAFF	TGTGCCAGCAGCGCGAAAAGAGACACTGAAGCTTTCTTT
TRBJ2-5	-	-	TRBV5-1	CASSLREQETQYF	TGCGCCAGCAGCTTAAGAGAGCAAGAGACCCAGTACTTC
TRBJ1-5	-	TRBD1	TRBV27	CARPPTGVPQHF	TGTGCCCGGCCACCTACAGGGGTTCCCCAGCATTTT
TRBJ2-7	few	-	TRBV30	CAWSAGPEQYF	TGTGCCTGGAGTGCAGGGCCCGAGCAGTACTTC
TRBJ2-5	few	-	TRBV5-6	CASSAAGLDGTKTQYF	TGTGCCAGCAGCGCAGCTGGCCTAGATGGAACGAAGACCCAGTACTTC
TRBJ1-2	once	TRBD1	TRBV14	CASSQGGTAGAYGYTF	TGTGCCAGCAGCCAAGGCGGGACAGCTGGGGCCTATGGCTACACCTTC
TRBJ1-1	-	-	TRBV7-9	CASSLTGDTEAFF	TGTGCCAGCAGCTTAACCGGGGACACTGAAGCTTTCTTT
TRBJ2-1	few	-	TRBV5-1	CASSLATDFYNEQFF	TGCGCCAGCAGCTTGGCGACTGATTTCTACAATGAGCAGTTCTTC
TRBJ2-1	-	TRBD2	TRBV12-5	CASGLGTSGVNEQFF	TGTGCTAGTGGTTTGGGAACTAGCGGGGTCAATGAGCAGTTCTTC
TRBJ2-3	few	TRBD1	TRBV30	CAWSRTRDSIADTQYF	TGTGCCTGGAGCAGAACTCGGGACAGCATCGCAGATACGCAGTATTTT
TRBJ1-2	-	TRBD1	TRBV27	CASSRAGQGGYGYTF	TGTGCCAGCAGTAGAGCGGGACAGGGAGGCTATGGCTACACCTTC
TRBJ2-1	-	-	TRBV2	CASRVTFYNEQFF	TGTGCCAGCAGGGTGACTTTTTACAATGAGCAGTTCTTC
TRBJ1-1	-	TRBD1	TRBV29-1	CSVRTGGNTEAFF	TGCAGCGTGAGGACAGGGGGGAACACTGAAGCTTTCTTT
TRBJ2-2	few	-	TRBV5-1	CASSPSGTNTGELFF	TGCGCCAGCAGCCCGAGCGGAACGAACACCGGGGAGCTGTTTTTT